Listed here are 28 T cell receptor beta chains from one sample, sequenced in a study of T cells in Graves' hyperthyroidism and ophthalmopathy. RNA transcripts yielded amplified TCR beta CDR3 regions. With the HTBI primer set, the TCR CDR3 went through a first round of RT-PCR. TCRdb analysed the multiplex PCR reads with MiXCR anew, one entry per CDR3 protein. There are around 450,000 distinct CDR3 sequences in the sample; 15% to 19% occur only once, and around 7% lies in the top ten. The sequencing sample was made of blood. These receptors all stem from a woman aged 18-35 years with Graves' hyperthyroidism.

Only a few counts were recorded for this clonotype. The chain recombines TRBV20-1 with TRBJ1-5; D is perhaps TRBD1 (6 bases). V was shortened by 4 bases and J by 2 bases, with 6 bases between the two germline ends. CDR1 is DFQATT and CDR2 is SNEGSKA in the germline V gene (reference sequence). The CDR3 has 12 residues. The CDR3 DNA sequence: TGCAGTGCTACAGGGGGCAATCAGCCCCAGCATTTT. Translation gives CSATGGNQPQHF.

This clonotype was seen only once. The rearrangement links TRBV5-1 to TRBJ2-5; the match to TRBD1 covers 7 bases. The CDR3 covers 15 residues. Germline loops: CDR1 SGHRS, CDR2 YFSETQ. With V trimmed by 5 bases and J by 0 bases, 7 bases remained unmatched. For the CDR3, the DNA is TGCGCCAGCAGATACACAGGGGCCTACCAAGAGACCCAGTACTTC. Its translation: CASRYTGAYQETQYF.

This clonotype has at least ten counts. This sequence joins TRBV20-1 and TRBJ2-7; 7 nucleotides match TRBD2. J was trimmed by 7 bases and V by 3 bases; bases with no gene match: 12. There are 14 residues in the CDR3. Germline V gives CDR1 DFQATT, CDR2 SNEGSKA (reference sequence). The CDR3 coding sequence is TGCAGTGCTAGGCGGGGGAACGGGGTCGGGGAGCAGTACTTC. Its translation: CSARRGNGVGEQYF.

This clonotype was seen a handful of times. The rearrangement links TRBV27 to TRBJ2-2, with D unresolved. Trimming took off 5 bases at V and 2 bases at J, with 9 bases between the two ends. This CDR3 is 14 amino acids long. Germline lookup yields CDR1 MNHEY and CDR2 SMNVEV (reference sequence). The CDR3 DNA reads as TGTGCCAGCAGTCACGGACCAAACACCGGGGAGCTGTTTTTT. This sequence encodes CASSHGPNTGELFF.

This clonotype has at least ten counts. The chain carries TRBV29-1 and TRBJ2-7; the match to TRBD2 covers 8 bases. Per germline, CDR1 SQVTM and CDR2 ANQGSEA. The CDR3 contains 12 residues. V trimming: 4 bases; J trimming: 3 bases; junction bases outside the gene matches: 2. The CDR3 loop reads CSVGLASYEQYF. The CDR3 DNA reads TGCAGCGTTGGACTAGCGAGCTACGAGCAGTACTTC.

The genes are TRBV24-1 and TRBJ2-7; a possible D gene is TRBD1 (6 bases). The V and J ends lost 4 bases and 6 bases respectively, with 12 bases between them. This CDR3 has 13 amino acids. CDR1 is KGHDR, CDR2 SFDVKD, per germline. The DNA for the CDR3 is TGTGCCACCAGTGAATCTACAGGGACCGAGCAGTACTTC. The encoded protein is CATSESTGTEQYF.

The chain recombines TRBV12-3 or TRBV12-4 with TRBJ1-1; no firm D call. The length of the CDR3 is 14 residues. Trimming left V 6 bases short and J 6 bases short, with 17 bases between. The CDR3 sequence: CASRFRGRTAEAFF. The CDR3 DNA reads as TGTGCCAGCAGGTTCCGTGGCCGGACCGCTGAAGCTTTCTTT.

This clonotype appeared once. The DNA for the CDR3 is TGTGCCAGCAGTTTAGCGCGGGGCGAGCAGTACTTC. Translated, it gives CASSLARGEQYF. The gene calls are TRBV12-3 or TRBV12-4 and TRBJ2-7; D possibly corresponds to TRBD2 (6 bases). V was clipped by 0 bases and J by 6 bases, with 6 bases between them. The CDR3 has 12 residues.

Comment on this clonotype: Germline and junction disagree at one end, which may indicate a read error. V gene TRBV6-1 combines with J gene TRBJ1-6; D is unresolved. The CDR3 contains 14 residues. Germline values: CDR1 MNHNS, CDR2 SASEGT. The CDR3 nucleotides read TGTGCCAGCACAGCCGGGGTATATAATTCACCCCCCCACTTT. Protein sequence: CASTAGVYNSPPHF.

This clonotype has ten or more counts. The V and J genes are TRBV5-1 and TRBJ2-1; D is unresolved. The V gene's germline CDR1 is SGHRS and CDR2 YFSETQ. The CDR3 is made up of 17 amino acids. Trimming left V 1 base short and J 0 bases short, with 14 bases between. This CDR3 reads CASSLYVGMSSYNEQFF. The DNA for the CDR3 is TGCGCCAGCAGCTTGTATGTGGGGATGAGCTCCTACAATGAGCAGTTCTTC.

This clonotype was recorded at least ten times. The V call is TRBV7-3, the J call TRBJ2-2; perhaps TRBD2 as D (5 bases). Trimming removed 0 bases at V and 0 bases at J, with 8 bases between. Germline V lookup: CDR1 SGHTA, CDR2 FQGTGA. The CDR3 contains 16 residues. For the CDR3, the DNA is TGTGCCAGCAGCTTAACGATCGGGGCGAACACCGGGGAGCTGTTTTTT. It yields the protein CASSLTIGANTGELFF.

The chain is built from TRBV7-3 and TRBJ2-3, with 11 positions matching TRBD2. Germline CDR1 is SGHTA and CDR2 is FQGTGA. V trimming: 4 bases; J trimming: 2 bases; junction bases outside the gene matches: 20. This CDR3 is 21 amino acids long. In DNA, the CDR3 is TGTGCCAGCAGCTCTCCGGGGGAGGGACTAGCGGCCGGCGGGACCACAGATACGCAGTATTTT. This gives the protein CASSSPGEGLAAGGTTDTQYF.

This clonotype was recorded many times. The chain couples TRBV19 to TRBJ1-5; D unclear. V lost 8 bases and J 0 bases, leaving 17 bases between the germline ends. Germline-derived CDR1 and CDR2 are LNHDA and SQIVND (reference sequence). The CDR3 is 16 residues long. The CDR3 region is CASAHRAAYSNQPQHF. CDR3 in DNA: TGTGCCAGTGCCCATCGGGCAGCATATAGCAATCAGCCCCAGCATTTT.

This clonotype was seen repeatedly, ten times or more. This chain uses TRBV10-3 with TRBJ1-2; D perhaps matches TRBD1 (5 bases). V was shortened by 4 bases and J by 7 bases, with 13 bases between the two germline ends. Germline V gene sequence: CDR1 ENHRY, CDR2 SYGVKD. The CDR3 has 13 amino acids. Written as DNA, the CDR3 is TGTGCCATCAGTGGTCGGGGGGACCTTGGCTACACCTTC. This sequence encodes CAISGRGDLGYTF.

Ten or more counts support this clonotype. This sequence joins TRBV24-1 and TRBJ1-2; 12 bases match TRBD1. Germline V gene data show CDR1 as KGHDR and CDR2 as SFDVKD. J was trimmed by 2 bases and V by 2 bases; bases with no gene match: 14. The CDR3 runs 20 residues. CDR3 in amino acids: CATSDSSSRDRGRGNYGYTF. The CDR3 nucleotides are TGTGCCACCAGTGATTCGTCATCCCGGGACAGGGGGCGCGGGAACTATGGCTACACCTTC.

V gene TRBV28 combines with J gene TRBJ2-7, with 8 bases fitting TRBD2. Germline values: CDR1 MDHEN, CDR2 SYDVKM. The length of the CDR3 is 16 residues. J was trimmed by 3 bases and V by 4 bases; bases with no gene match: 11. CDR3 in DNA: TGTGCCAGCAGTTCGATCTGGACTAGCCGAGACTACGAGCAGTACTTC. Protein product: CASSSIWTSRDYEQYF. Full variable domain (outside the CDR3, taken from reference TRBV28 and TRBJ2-7): DVKVTQSSRYLVKRTGEKVFLECVQDMDHENMFWYRQDPGLGLRLIYFSYDVKMKEKGDIPEGYSVSREKKERFSLILESASTNQTSMYLCASSSIWTSRDYEQYFGPGTRLTVT.

The V call is TRBV19, the J call TRBJ2-5; 11 bases are shared with TRBD2. V lost 5 bases to trimming and J lost 5 bases; unmatched junction nucleotides: 7. CDR1 is LNHDA, CDR2 SQIVND, per germline (reference sequence). CDR3 size: 15 residues. The CDR3 spells CASSDSGGAQETQYF. In DNA, the CDR3 is TGTGCCAGTAGTGATAGCGGGGGGGCCCAGGAGACCCAGTACTTC. The full variable domain, its missing parts supplied by reference TRBV19 and TRBJ2-5, is DGGITQSPKYLFRKEGQNVTLSCEQNLNHDAMYWYRQDPGQGLRLIYYSQIVNDFQKGDIAEGYSVSREKKESFPLTVTSAQKNPTAFYLCASSDSGGAQETQYFGPGTRLLVL.

This clonotype was recorded many times. This chain connects TRBV20-1 to TRBJ2-5; maybe TRBD1 (6 bases). The CDR3 length is 11 residues. The ends were cut back, 7 bases at V and 3 bases at J, with 9 bases in the middle. From germline, CDR1 is DFQATT and CDR2 SNEGSKA (reference sequence). CDR3 coding DNA: TGCAGTGTGGGGGCGGAAGAGACCCAGTACTTC. It translates to CSVGAEETQYF.

CDR3 residues: CASSQVPYEQYF. The DNA of the CDR3 is TGCGCCAGCAGCCAGGTTCCCTACGAGCAGTACTTC. The rearrangement links TRBV4-1 to TRBJ2-7; D not resolved. CDR1 is MGHRA and CDR2 is YSYEKL in the germline V gene. The CDR3 totals 12 residues. V lost 3 bases and J lost 2, with 5 bases in between.

The CDR3: CASSWGGTRNQPQHF. The DNA for the CDR3 is TGTGCCAGCAGTTGGGGGGGGACGCGCAATCAGCCCCAGCATTTT. This chain uses TRBV12-3 or TRBV12-4 with TRBJ1-5, with D tentatively TRBD1 (5 bases). The CDR3 length is 15 residues. Trimming stripped 4 bases from V and 2 bases from J, with 12 bases between.

This clonotype was picked up many times. The chain combines TRBV3-1 with TRBJ2-7; D is ambiguous. The germline gives CDR1 LGHDT, CDR2 YNNKEL (reference sequence). The CDR3 runs to 13 residues. The V end was cut by 4 bases, the J end by 0 bases, with 7 bases between. The CDR3 here is CASSPTPSYEQYF. CDR3 bases: TGTGCCAGCAGCCCTACTCCCTCCTACGAGCAGTACTTC.

The sample holds a few counts of this clonotype. V usage is TRBV4-1 and J usage is TRBJ2-5; the D gene is possibly TRBD2 (5 bases). Germline V lookup: CDR1 MGHRA, CDR2 YSYEKL. The CDR3 is 15 amino acids. With 4 bases removed from V and 2 bases from J, the gap between germline ends came to 14 bases. The CDR3 protein is CASSPLGAEQETQYF. CDR3 bases: TGCGCCAGCAGCCCCCTAGGAGCGGAACAAGAGACCCAGTACTTC.

This clonotype appeared once. Just one base apart from a much larger clone, this may be a read error. The chain couples TRBV30 to TRBJ1-2; 8 bases are a match to TRBD1. Germline V gene lookup returns CDR1 GTSNPN and CDR2 SVGIG (reference sequence). With V trimmed by 8 bases and J by 8 bases, 10 bases remained unmatched. The length of the CDR3 is 12 residues. CDR3 sequence reads: CAARSGGEGYTF. CDR3 in DNA: TGTGCCGCCCGGTCAGGGGGCGAGGGCTACACCTTC.

This clonotype was seen more than once but under ten times. The rearrangement links TRBV6-1 to TRBJ2-7; 11 bases map to TRBD1. Germline V gene sequence: CDR1 MNHNS, CDR2 SASEGT. The CDR3 is 15 amino acids. The ends lost 9 bases at V and 1 base at J; junction bases unmatched: 8. The CDR3 reads CASTHWDRGSYEQYF. The CDR3 region has the DNA TGTGCCAGTACTCACTGGGACAGGGGGTCCTACGAGCAGTACTTC.

This clonotype was observed many times. The CDR3 reads CASSYWTGNNEQFF. DNA of the CDR3: TGTGCCAGCAGCTATTGGACAGGGAACAATGAGCAGTTCTTC. V is TRBV7-9 and J is TRBJ2-1; 8 nucleotides line up with TRBD1. Germline V gene lookup returns CDR1 SEHNR and CDR2 FQNEAQ (reference sequence). The J segment lost 5 bases and the V segment lost 4 bases, leaving 4 bases of the junction unmatched. CDR3 length: 14 residues.

The genes are TRBV2 and TRBJ1-3; no clear D. Germline CDR1 SNHLY, CDR2 FYNNEI. CDR3 size: 15 residues. V dropped 4 bases and J dropped 0 bases, with 10 bases sitting between them. The CDR3 sequence is CASSGTTRSGNTIYF. The CDR3 nucleotides are TGTGCCAGCAGTGGAACTACACGCTCTGGAAACACCATATATTTT. The entire variable domain, with the rest obtained from reference TRBV2 and TRBJ1-3, is as follows: EPEVTQTPSHQVTQMGQEVILRCVPISNHLYFYWYRQILGQKVEFLVSFYNNEISEKSEIFDDQFSVERPDGSNFTLKIRSTKLEDSAMYFCASSGTTRSGNTIYFGEGSWLTVV.

The sample holds a few counts of this clonotype. The chain joins TRBV25-1 to TRBJ2-5, with D perhaps TRBD1 or TRBD2 (5 bases each). With 3 bases removed from V and 2 bases from J, the gap between germline ends came to 10 bases. CDR1 MGHDK and CDR2 SYGVNS come from the germline V gene. The CDR3 runs to 14 residues. The CDR3 DNA follows: TGTGCCAGCAGTGAGCGCTGGGGGCAAGAGACCCAGTACTTC. Protein sequence: CASSERWGQETQYF. Drawing the rest from reference TRBV25-1 and TRBJ2-5, the complete variable domain is EADIYQTPRYLVIGTGKKITLECSQTMGHDKMYWYQQDPGMELHLIHYSYGVNSTEKGDLSSESTVSRIRTEHFPLTLESARPSHTSQYLCASSERWGQETQYFGPGTRLLVL.

This clonotype was observed many times. J is TRBJ2-7 and V is TRBV20-1; maybe TRBD1 (5 bases). Germline loops: CDR1 DFQATT, CDR2 SNEGSKA (reference sequence). The CDR3 loop spans 14 amino acids. The germline V and J ends were trimmed by 0 bases and 2 bases, with 11 bases remaining between them. The CDR3 bases are TGCAGTGCTAGAGATCTGGAAGGGGCCTACGAGCAGTACTTC. Translation gives CSARDLEGAYEQYF.